The 11 T cell receptor beta chains listed next were all sequenced from one sample in a study of T-cell reconstitution after alpha-beta-depleted transplantation in children. Preparation of the TCRbeta library involved a method that used unique molecular identifiers. TCRdb re-analysed the PCR reads in MiXCR, keeping a single row per CDR3 protein. The table has 700,000 to 950,000 distinct CDR3 sequences, 15% to 20% seen once. The source was PBMCs, mostly from graft donor cells, collected 360 days after TCRalphabeta/CD19-depleted stem cell transplant. The receptor set was obtained from a male patient aged 10 to 17 who had a stem cell transplant for acute lymphoblastic leukemia, so the T cells may come from the graft donor.

This clonotype was recorded a few times. The chain carries TRBV9 and TRBJ2-4, with 7 nucleotides matching TRBD2. V trimming: 3 bases; J trimming: 4 bases; junction bases outside the gene matches: 4. The CDR3 length is 14 residues. Germline lookup yields CDR1 SGDLS and CDR2 YYNGEE. DNA for the CDR3: TGTGCCAGCAGCGAAGGGGAGGGGAAAAACATTCAGTACTTC. Its translation is CASSEGEGKNIQYF.

This chain connects TRBV5-5 to TRBJ2-7, with TRBD2 matching 9 bases. J lost 0 bases, V lost 1 base, and 5 bases had no gene match. Germline values: CDR1 SGHKS, CDR2 YYEKEE (reference sequence). CDR3 size: 16 residues. CDR3 nucleotides: TGTGCCAGCAGCTTGCTAGCGGGAAGATACTCCTACGAGCAGTACTTC. Translation: CASSLLAGRYSYEQYF.

This clonotype was seen ten or more times. This chain connects TRBV20-1 to TRBJ2-3, with TRBD2 matching over 7 bases. This CDR3 region has 14 residues. J lost 5 bases, V lost 3 bases, and 8 bases had no gene match. Germline V lookup: CDR1 DFQATT, CDR2 SNEGSKA (reference sequence). The CDR3, as DNA: TGCAGTGCTAGTTGGAGCGGGGTGGGAGATACGCAGTATTTT. Residues: CSASWSGVGDTQYF.

Only a few counts were recorded for this clonotype. The DNA for the CDR3 is TGTGCCAGCAGCGACAGGGGGGATGGCTACACCTTC. Residues: CASSDRGDGYTF. This chain connects TRBV7-8 to TRBJ1-2; TRBD1 agrees at 9 bases. This CDR3 contains 12 residues. The germline CDR1 and CDR2 sequences are SGHVS and FQNEAQ. Trimming removed 5 bases from V and 6 bases from J; junction bases left unmatched: 1.

The chain employs TRBV29-1 and TRBJ2-4; D is ambiguous. CDR3 size: 15 residues. Between the trimmed V and J ends, which lost 6 bases and 0 bases, there was a span of 15 bases. CDR1 and CDR2 from the germline V gene are SQVTM and ANQGSEA. CDR3 residues: CSVLGGFLAKNIQYF. CDR3 sequence (DNA): TGCAGCGTCCTGGGCGGTTTTCTAGCCAAAAACATTCAGTACTTC.

Ten or more counts support this clonotype. The chain has TRBV29-1 and TRBJ2-2; TRBD2 might be the D (5 bases). V was shortened by 6 bases and J by 0 bases, with 11 bases between the two germline ends. Germline values: CDR1 SQVTM, CDR2 ANQGSEA. This CDR3 region has 14 residues. The CDR3 DNA sequence: TGCAGCGTGCGGGTAAATACGAACACCGGGGAGCTGTTTTTT. Protein sequence: CSVRVNTNTGELFF.

The genes are TRBV7-2 and TRBJ2-2; 10 bases are shared with TRBD2. After removal of 5 bases from V and 3 bases from J, the junction contained 6 bases not matched to a gene. The CDR3 totals 16 residues. Germline CDR1 reads SGHTA; CDR2 reads FQGNSA. CDR3 nucleotides: TGTGCCAGCAGCCCTGCTAGCGGGAGATACACCGGGGAGCTGTTTTTT. Translating gives CASSPASGRYTGELFF.

The chain joins TRBV5-1 to TRBJ2-3, with 15 bases that match TRBD2. Per germline, CDR1 SGHRS and CDR2 YFSETQ. This CDR3 is 18 amino acids long. The ends lost 0 bases at V and 2 bases at J; junction bases unmatched: 4. This CDR3 is CASSLVGLAGGNTDTQYF. CDR3 sequence (DNA): TGCGCCAGCAGCTTGGTGGGACTAGCGGGAGGCAACACAGATACGCAGTATTTT.

V and J are TRBV27 and TRBJ1-6; 7 bases agree with TRBD1. The CDR3 totals 16 residues. Unmatched junction bases numbered 13, after V lost 4 bases and J lost 10 bases. Germline-derived CDR1 and CDR2 are MNHEY and SMNVEV (reference sequence). The CDR3 sequence is CASSWTGVEFVSPLHF. CDR3 sequence (DNA): TGTGCCAGCAGTTGGACAGGAGTTGAGTTCGTATCACCCCTCCACTTT.

This clonotype was observed a handful of times. The chain employs TRBV5-1 and TRBJ2-7; D call uncertain. Per the germline V gene, CDR1 is SGHRS and CDR2 is YFSETQ. This CDR3 comprises 13 residues. Trimming removed 4 bases at V and 7 bases at J, with 15 bases between. This chain's CDR3 is CASSPLSSREQYF. CDR3 sequence (DNA): TGCGCCAGCAGCCCGCTTAGCTCTCGTGAGCAGTACTTC.

The V gene is TRBV9, the J gene TRBJ2-3; D is uncertain. The CDR3 is made up of 13 amino acids. CDR1 is SGDLS, CDR2 YYNGEE, per germline. The V and J ends lost 3 bases and 5 bases respectively, with 10 bases between them. CDR3 sequence: CASSADAGDTQYF. In DNA form, the CDR3 reads TGTGCCAGCAGCGCAGACGCAGGAGATACGCAGTATTTT.